This TCR beta chain came from a study of T cell repertoires in cytomegalovirus infection. Overall study: CMV infection and matching HLA type were both indicated by public TCR beta signatures.

TCRdb ran MiXCR on the reads and lists one entry per CDR3 protein. The table lists some 350,000 distinct CDR3 sequences, about a sixth of them singletons. Germline CDR1 reads SGHTA; CDR2 reads FQGNSA. This CDR3 is built from 16 residues. Trimming shortened V by 5 bases and J by 5 bases, and 20 bases separated the two germline ends. Study-wide results and caveats: What dominated the ex vivo response were HLA-C-restricted CMV-specific TCR beta clonotypes.

This clonotype was recorded a few times. Its antigen is still unknown. V usage is TRBV7-2 and J usage is TRBJ2-3; the D gene is possibly TRBD2 (5 bases). This receptor was taken from a human donor in good health (CMV status not recorded). Some clones in this sample may be carry-over from other donors' samples. The sequenced sample consisted of PBMCs. The CDR3 bases are TGTGCCAGCAGCCCAGGAATTTTTGTTGGAGGAGATACGCAGTATTTT. It codes for CASSPGIFVGGDTQYF.